A selection of T cell receptor beta chains follows, all from one sample in a study of T cell repertoires in aging, cancer and after chemotherapy. TCRdb ran MiXCR on the multiplex PCR reads and lists one entry per CDR3 protein. The table shows fewer than 11,000 distinct CDR3 sequences, with less than 30% occurring only once. The sequencing input was blood. These receptors were collected from a human donor in good health. CDR3s include the opening cysteine and the closing phenylalanine or tryptophan. Each record gives: D gene, J gene, V gene, clone size, CDR3 protein, CDR3 DNA. The D gene is left open where the match is weak. Only some rows state a clone size, as once, few, many or a class for expanded clones.

d_gene: TRBD1
j_gene: TRBJ2-1
v_gene: TRBV11-2
abundance: NA
CDR3aa: CASSPGPGQGGNEQFF
CDR3nt: TGTGCCAGCAGCCCCGGTCCGGGACAGGGTGGAAATGAGCAGTTCTTC

d_gene: NA
j_gene: TRBJ2-7
v_gene: TRBV19
abundance: medium-sized
CDR3aa: CASSSAAYEQYF
CDR3nt: TGTGCCAGTAGTAGCGCGGCATACGAGCAGTACTTC

d_gene: NA
j_gene: TRBJ1-2
v_gene: TRBV20-1
abundance: NA
CDR3aa: CSARDLWADDRGGYTF
CDR3nt: TGCAGTGCTAGAGATCTCTGGGCAGATGACCGTGGGGGCTACACCTTC

d_gene: TRBD2
j_gene: TRBJ2-7
v_gene: TRBV12-3/TRBV12-4
abundance: NA
CDR3aa: CASSFGGTRAYEQYF
CDR3nt: TGTGCCAGCAGTTTCGGGGGGACGCGAGCCTACGAGCAGTACTTC

d_gene: TRBD2
j_gene: TRBJ2-1
v_gene: TRBV7-9
abundance: few
CDR3aa: CASSPSSGRAKNEQFF
CDR3nt: TGTGCCAGCAGCCCCTCTAGCGGGAGGGCTAAGAATGAGCAGTTCTTC

d_gene: TRBD1
j_gene: TRBJ2-1
v_gene: TRBV19
abundance: few
CDR3aa: CASSMVGRGRFNEQFF
CDR3nt: TGTGCCAGTAGTATGGTTGGCAGGGGGCGCTTCAATGAGCAGTTCTTC

d_gene: NA
j_gene: TRBJ2-7
v_gene: TRBV20-1
abundance: medium-sized
CDR3aa: CSGKTQEGGPRDYEQYF
CDR3nt: TGCAGTGGCAAGACTCAAGAGGGAGGCCCGAGGGACTACGAGCAGTACTTC

d_gene: NA
j_gene: TRBJ2-7
v_gene: TRBV4-1
abundance: few
CDR3aa: CASSQKVGSYEQYF
CDR3nt: TGCGCCAGCAGCCAAAAGGTGGGATCCTACGAGCAGTACTTC

d_gene: NA
j_gene: TRBJ2-3
v_gene: TRBV6-5
abundance: few
CDR3aa: CASSYPTSKTQYF
CDR3nt: TGTGCCAGCAGTTACCCGACTAGTAAGACGCAGTATTTT

d_gene: NA
j_gene: TRBJ2-5
v_gene: TRBV11-3
abundance: NA
CDR3aa: CASSPGSGAGETQYF
CDR3nt: TGTGCCAGCAGCCCCGGTTCGGGAGCCGGAGAGACCCAGTACTTC

d_gene: TRBD1
j_gene: TRBJ2-5
v_gene: TRBV20-1
abundance: few
CDR3aa: CPDRGSQETQYF
CDR3nt: TGCCCGGACAGGGGGTCACAAGAGACCCAGTACTTC

d_gene: NA
j_gene: TRBJ1-1
v_gene: TRBV5-1
abundance: NA
CDR3aa: CASSRKGLATEAFF
CDR3nt: TGCGCCAGCAGCAGAAAGGGTCTCGCCACTGAAGCTTTCTTT

d_gene: NA
j_gene: TRBJ1-1
v_gene: TRBV6-1
abundance: few
CDR3aa: CASSEVFWANTEAFF
CDR3nt: TGTGCCAGCAGTGAGGTTTTTTGGGCGAACACTGAAGCTTTCTTT

d_gene: NA
j_gene: TRBJ1-1
v_gene: TRBV20-1
abundance: few
CDR3aa: CSAKEGGFNTEAFF
CDR3nt: TGCAGTGCTAAGGAGGGCGGGTTTAACACTGAAGCTTTCTTT

d_gene: NA
j_gene: TRBJ2-2
v_gene: TRBV18
abundance: NA
CDR3aa: CASSPYPDGLNTGELFF
CDR3nt: TGTGCCAGCTCACCGTACCCGGACGGTCTTAACACCGGGGAGCTGTTTTTT

d_gene: NA
j_gene: TRBJ1-1
v_gene: TRBV5-1
abundance: NA
CDR3aa: CVSHGGGEAFF
CDR3nt: TGCGTCAGCCATGGGGGGGGGGAAGCTTTCTTT

d_gene: NA
j_gene: TRBJ2-1
v_gene: TRBV27
abundance: NA
CDR3aa: CASSLGLASNNEQFF
CDR3nt: TGTGCCAGCAGTTTGGGGCTAGCGTCAAACAATGAGCAGTTCTTC

d_gene: NA
j_gene: TRBJ1-1
v_gene: TRBV6-2/TRBV6-3
abundance: NA
CDR3aa: CASRANTEAFF
CDR3nt: TGTGCCAGCAGGGCGAACACTGAAGCTTTCTTT

d_gene: NA
j_gene: TRBJ2-5
v_gene: TRBV27
abundance: few
CDR3aa: CASSTPYQETQYF
CDR3nt: TGTGCCAGCAGTACCCCGTACCAAGAGACCCAGTACTTC

d_gene: NA
j_gene: TRBJ2-6
v_gene: TRBV19
abundance: NA
CDR3aa: CASSLRGAGANVLTF
CDR3nt: TGTGCCAGTAGTTTACGGGGGGCGGGGGCCAACGTCCTGACTTTC

d_gene: TRBD2
j_gene: TRBJ2-7
v_gene: TRBV27
abundance: NA
CDR3aa: CASSPTRASGFYEQYF
CDR3nt: TGTGCCAGCAGTCCAACTAGGGCTAGCGGATTCTACGAGCAGTACTTC

d_gene: TRBD2
j_gene: TRBJ2-3
v_gene: TRBV19
abundance: NA
CDR3aa: CASSPSGSDTDTQYF
CDR3nt: TGTGCCAGTAGTCCTAGCGGGAGTGACACAGATACGCAGTATTTT

d_gene: NA
j_gene: TRBJ1-6
v_gene: TRBV28
abundance: few
CDR3aa: CASSDRTDSPLHF
CDR3nt: TGTGCCAGCAGCGACAGGACGGATTCACCCCTCCACTTT